The 31 T cell receptor beta chains below all came from one sample that was sequenced in a study of blood T cells in healthy people across ages. With a J-beta primer mix and a sample-barcoded 5' primer, a second PCR ran about 7 to 12 cycles. TCRdb re-analysed the 5' RACE reads in MiXCR, keeping a single row per CDR3 protein. The table lists around 1,600,000 distinct CDR3 sequences, about 45% of them singletons. The source material was blood. These receptors were collected from a woman younger than 30 in good health.

This clonotype was picked up a small number of times. This chain uses TRBV4-1 with TRBJ2-1; D is undetermined. Trimming took off 1 base at V and 9 bases at J, with 13 bases between the two ends. Germline V gene sequence: CDR1 MGHRA, CDR2 YSYEKL. The length of the CDR3 is 14 residues. CDR3 residues: CASSQVSQVGEQFF. CDR3 DNA: TGCGCCAGCAGCCAAGTATCGCAGGTGGGTGAGCAGTTCTTC.

The chain couples TRBV27 to TRBJ2-1, with TRBD2 matching 7 bases. After removal of 3 bases from V and 6 bases from J, the junction contained 8 bases not matched to a gene. CDR1 and CDR2 from the germline V gene are MNHEY and SMNVEV (reference sequence). The CDR3 spans 15 residues. The CDR3 bases are TGTGCCAGCAGTTTCAACGGGGGGTCGACCAATGAGCAGTTCTTC. It is translated as CASSFNGGSTNEQFF.

The gene calls are TRBV30 and TRBJ1-2; possible D gene TRBD1, 5 bases. The CDR3 consists of 11 residues. Germline V lookup: CDR1 GTSNPN, CDR2 SVGIG (reference sequence). Trimming removed 7 bases at V and 3 bases at J, with 9 bases between. CDR3 nucleotides: TGTGCCTCCGACAGAGACTATGGCTACACCTTC. Translating it yields CASDRDYGYTF.

The rearrangement uses TRBV5-1 and TRBJ2-5; 10 bases fit TRBD2. V was clipped by 3 bases and J by 5 bases; unmatched bases: 13. This CDR3 spans 17 amino acids. Per the germline V gene, CDR1 is SGHRS and CDR2 is YFSETQ. The CDR3 spells CASSSGSSGGVWETQYF. CDR3 in DNA: TGCGCCAGCAGCTCGGGCTCTAGCGGGGGTGTTTGGGAGACCCAGTACTTC.

The rearrangement links TRBV4-1 to TRBJ2-5; 7 nucleotides line up with TRBD1. Germline CDR1 and CDR2: MGHRA and YSYEKL. J was trimmed by 1 base and V by 6 bases; bases with no gene match: 11. This CDR3 is 16 amino acids long. CDR3 sequence reads: CASRQTGTAPQETQYF. The CDR3 nucleotides are TGCGCCAGCAGACAAACCGGGACAGCTCCCCAAGAGACCCAGTACTTC.

The gene calls are TRBV6-2 or TRBV6-3 and TRBJ2-7; TRBD2 matches at 14 bases. Trimming removed 2 bases from V and 3 bases from J; junction bases left unmatched: 15. This CDR3 spans 20 amino acids. Germline V lookup: CDR1 MNHEY, CDR2 SVGEGT. The chain's CDR3 is CASSYRTGTSGSPQFYEQYF. CDR3 DNA sequence: TGTGCCAGCAGTTACAGAACCGGGACTAGCGGGAGTCCGCAATTCTACGAGCAGTACTTC.

This clonotype was counted between two and nine times. DNA for the CDR3: TGTGCCAGCAGTCAGGCGGGGAAACAGGCATCATACATCTATGGCTACACCTTC. It codes for CASSQAGKQASYIYGYTF. This rearrangement joins TRBV11-2 to TRBJ1-2, with D perhaps matching TRBD1 (5 bases). Trimming took off 6 bases at V and 4 bases at J, with 27 bases between the two ends. Germline CDR1 and CDR2: SGHAT and FQNNGV. The CDR3 loop spans 18 amino acids.

The chain joins TRBV15 to TRBJ2-7; no firm D call. The CDR3 is 12 amino acids. Germline lookup yields CDR1 LNHNV and CDR2 YYDKDF (reference sequence). The germline V and J ends were trimmed by 8 bases and 1 base, with 9 bases remaining between them. The CDR3 nucleotides are TGTGCCACCCAAAAGGATTCCTACGAGCAGTACTTC. It specifies CATQKDSYEQYF.

The chain employs TRBV29-1 and TRBJ1-2; TRBD1 matches at 9 bases. CDR1 is SQVTM, CDR2 ANQGSEA, per germline. V lost 4 bases and J lost 3; bases outside the gene matches: 3. The CDR3 is 13 residues long. CDR3 loop: CSVVDRGDYGYTF. CDR3 nucleotides: TGCAGCGTTGTGGACAGGGGTGACTATGGCTACACCTTC. The whole variable domain, remainder taken from reference TRBV29-1 and TRBJ1-2, is SAVISQKPSRDICQRGTSLTIQCQVDSQVTMMFWYRQQPGQSLTLIATANQGSEATYESGFVIDKFPISRPNLTFSTLTVSNMSPEDSSIYLCSVVDRGDYGYTFGSGTRLTVV.

The rearrangement uses TRBV13 and TRBJ2-6; 11 nucleotides line up with TRBD1. This CDR3 comprises 18 residues. Germline V CDR1 and CDR2: PRHDT, FYEKMQ (reference sequence). The V gene end was trimmed by 6 bases and the J gene end by 1 base; junction bases not matched to a gene: 8. CDR3: CASRRRTGGRSGANVLTF. In nucleotides, the CDR3 is TGTGCCAGCAGGAGACGGACAGGGGGCCGATCTGGGGCCAACGTCCTGACTTTC.

Concerning this clonotype itself: A junction boundary mismatches the germline segment, possibly from a read error. The chain joins TRBV30 to TRBJ2-3; 7 bases match TRBD2. Germline V lookup: CDR1 GTSNPN, CDR2 SVGIG (reference sequence). There are 14 residues in the CDR3. The CDR3 DNA sequence: TGTGCCTGGGGGGGAGGGTTGGAAACAGATACGCAGTGTTTT. Translation: CAWGGGLETDTQCF.

This clonotype was counted only a few times. The rearrangement links TRBV28 to TRBJ2-7, with unresolved D. Looked up from germline, CDR1 is MDHEN and CDR2 is SYDVKM. Deletions cut 5 bases from V and 7 bases from J, with 15 bases between. The CDR3 contains 13 residues. The CDR3 DNA reads as TGTGCCAGCAGTATACGGACGGCCGGGGAGCAGTACTTC. This translates into CASSIRTAGEQYF.

This clonotype was observed a few times. V gene TRBV30 combines with J gene TRBJ2-7; D is tentatively TRBD1 or TRBD2 (5 bases each). The CDR3 extends over 14 amino acids. CDR1 is GTSNPN, CDR2 SVGIG, per germline (reference sequence). Trimming pared 3 bases from V and 0 bases from J, leaving 12 bases between. The CDR3 DNA reads TGTGCCTGGAGACGACAGCGGAGCTCCTACGAGCAGTACTTC. It translates to CAWRRQRSSYEQYF.

This clonotype was picked up one time. This chain connects TRBV20-1 to TRBJ1-5; D gene uncertain. The CDR3 has 12 residues. The germline V gene encodes CDR1 DFQATT and CDR2 SNEGSKA (reference sequence). V lost 1 base, J lost 5 bases, and 6 bases lay in between. CDR3 in DNA: TGCAGTGCTAGAGCGGCTGATCAGCCCCAGCATTTT. It yields the protein CSARAADQPQHF.

This chain links TRBV5-5 with TRBJ2-1, with a tentative D call TRBD2 (6 bases). The CDR3 extends over 17 amino acids. With 2 bases removed from V and 2 bases from J, the gap between germline ends came to 17 bases. Germline V lookup: CDR1 SGHKS, CDR2 YYEKEE (reference sequence). This CDR3 reads CASSFLPGGYPYNEQFF. CDR3 nucleotides: TGTGCCAGCAGCTTTCTTCCCGGGGGTTACCCCTACAATGAGCAGTTCTTC.

The CDR3 region is CASSGGQGAYNEQFF. DNA of the CDR3: TGTGCCAGCAGCGGCGGACAGGGGGCCTACAATGAGCAGTTCTTC. The rearrangement joins TRBV9 to TRBJ2-1; 10 positions match TRBD1. Germline-derived CDR1 and CDR2 are SGDLS and YYNGEE. V trimming: 3 bases; J trimming: 2 bases; junction bases outside the gene matches: 2. This CDR3 is built from 15 residues.

V usage is TRBV28 and J usage is TRBJ2-1; D is perhaps TRBD2 (5 bases). The CDR3 length is 13 residues. V lost 5 bases and J lost 7, with 12 bases in between. The V gene's germline CDR1 is MDHEN and CDR2 SYDVKM. In DNA form, the CDR3 reads TGTGCCAGCAGTGGGCCCCCGGGGAATGAGCAGTTCTTC. This gives the protein CASSGPPGNEQFF.

The V and J genes are TRBV5-5 and TRBJ2-7, with TRBD2 identical over 7 bases. The V segment lost 3 bases and the J segment 6 bases; nucleotides outside the gene matches: 9. The CDR3 is made up of 14 amino acids. CDR1 is SGHKS and CDR2 is YYEKEE in the germline V gene (reference sequence). CDR3 in DNA: TGTGCCAGCAGCTGGACGGCGGGGACTACCGAGCAGTACTTC. It yields the protein CASSWTAGTTEQYF.

A few counts support this clonotype. This rearrangement joins TRBV21-1 to TRBJ2-1; TRBD1 was called by the table and not checked on the DNA. TRBV21-1 is a pseudogene locus. This CDR3 has 14 amino acids. The chain's CDR3 is CASSHRDRRNEQFF. The CDR3 nucleotides are TGTGCCAGCAGCCACCGGGACAGGCGGAATGAGCAGTTCTTC.

The gene calls are TRBV10-3 and TRBJ2-1, with D unresolved. This CDR3 has 12 amino acids. V lost 5 bases and J 5 bases, leaving 7 bases between the germline ends. Germline values: CDR1 ENHRY, CDR2 SYGVKD. The CDR3 DNA reads as TGTGCCATCAGTAACATCAACAATGAGCAGTTCTTC. Protein: CAISNINNEQFF.

The V gene is TRBV7-3, the J gene TRBJ2-2; 9 positions agree with TRBD1. CDR1 SGHTA and CDR2 FQGTGA come from the germline V gene. The CDR3 extends over 15 amino acids. J lost 3 bases, V lost 4 bases, and 3 bases had no gene match. The CDR3 region is CASSSRQGDTGELFF. The CDR3 region has the DNA TGTGCCAGCAGCTCACGACAGGGGGACACCGGGGAGCTGTTTTTT.

The V call is TRBV29-1, the J call TRBJ1-3; D not certain. CDR3 length: 12 residues. Germline lookup yields CDR1 SQVTM and CDR2 ANQGSEA. V dropped 3 bases and J dropped 2 bases, with 5 bases sitting between them. The CDR3 DNA reads TGCAGCGTTGAGGTAGCTGGAAACACCATATATTTT. This encodes CSVEVAGNTIYF.

In this sample, this clonotype turned up a few times. The V and J genes are TRBV20-1 and TRBJ2-7; D gene unclear. Trimming removed 6 bases at V and 2 bases at J, with 14 bases between. Germline CDR1 DFQATT, CDR2 SNEGSKA (reference sequence). The CDR3 is 13 residues long. The CDR3 loop is CSARTGNAYEQYF. The CDR3 DNA reads TGCAGTGCAAGAACTGGGAACGCCTACGAGCAGTACTTC.

V usage is TRBV12-3 or TRBV12-4 and J usage is TRBJ2-7; 16 bases are a match to TRBD2. Germline trimming cut 6 bases from V and 4 bases from J; bases unmatched to any gene: 3. This CDR3 contains 15 residues. CDR3 residues: CASRLGLAGGYEQYF. CDR3 DNA sequence: TGTGCCAGCAGACTGGGACTAGCGGGAGGGTACGAGCAGTACTTC.

Concerning this clonotype itself: The junction and the germline gene differ at one end; a read error may be behind it. DNA for the CDR3: TGTGCCAGCAGCCTAGGCAGGGGGATCTCCTACGAGCAGTACTTT. Its protein product is CASSLGRGISYEQYF. The chain uses TRBV3-1 and TRBJ2-7, with 7 bases matching TRBD1. CDR3 length: 15 residues. CDR1 is LGHDT, CDR2 YNNKEL, per germline (reference sequence).

This chain uses TRBV29-1 with TRBJ2-3, with 15 bases fitting TRBD2. Germline V gene data show CDR1 as SQVTM and CDR2 as ANQGSEA. The CDR3 covers 18 residues. V dropped 6 bases and J dropped 2; count of bases not matched to a gene: 12. This chain's CDR3 is CSVDRPGLAGGLTDTQYF. For the CDR3, the DNA is TGCAGCGTGGACCGACCGGGACTAGCGGGGGGACTCACAGATACGCAGTATTTT.

The chain uses TRBV20-1 and TRBJ1-6; D might be TRBD1 (5 bases). CDR3 length equals 16 residues. The V end lost 7 bases, the J end lost 6 bases, and 22 bases lay between the germline ends. CDR1 and CDR2 from the germline V gene are DFQATT and SNEGSKA (reference sequence). The CDR3 here is CSVKSIDRDLNSPLHF. The CDR3 DNA follows: TGCAGTGTTAAATCGATTGACCGGGACCTTAATTCACCCCTCCACTTT.

This clonotype was counted a few times. CDR3 loop: CASSLSARTNEKLFF. CDR3 DNA: TGTGCCAGCAGCCTCTCCGCCAGAACTAATGAAAAACTGTTTTTT. The genes are TRBV9 and TRBJ1-4; D unclear. Trimming took 4 bases from V and 1 from J, leaving 11 bases between them. Germline V gene sequence: CDR1 SGDLS, CDR2 YYNGEE. This CDR3 is 15 amino acids long. Looking up the rest from reference TRBV9 and TRBJ1-4 gives the full variable domain: DSGVTQTPKHLITATGQRVTLRCSPRSGDLSVYWYQQSLDQGLQFLIQYYNGEERAKGNILERFSAQQFPDLHSELNLSSLELGDSALYFCASSLSARTNEKLFFGSGTQLSVL.

In its sample, this clonotype was seen a few times. The chain joins TRBV12-3 or TRBV12-4 to TRBJ2-2; possibly TRBD1 or TRBD2 for D (5 bases each). The CDR3 runs to 15 residues. The V and J ends lost 2 bases and 4 bases respectively, with 11 bases between them. CDR3 protein: CASSLYGAGTGELFF. The CDR3 bases are TGTGCCAGCAGTTTATACGGGGCGGGCACCGGGGAGCTGTTTTTT.

The rearrangement joins TRBV12-3 or TRBV12-4 to TRBJ2-5; D is unresolved. The J call may be wrong; the DNA end is better matched by TRBJ2-7. CDR3 length equals 13 residues. DNA of the CDR3: TGTGCCAGCAGTTTAGAAGGTGTCCACGAGCAGTACTTC. Protein: CASSLEGVHEQYF.

This sequence joins TRBV20-1 and TRBJ2-3; 14 bases agree with TRBD2. Germline CDR1 DFQATT, CDR2 SNEGSKA (reference sequence). This CDR3 spans 18 amino acids. V dropped 6 bases and J dropped 6; count of bases not matched to a gene: 17. In DNA, the CDR3 is TGCAGTGCCCCATGGACCGCGACTAGCGGGAGGGATGACGATACGCAGTATTTT. This codes for CSAPWTATSGRDDDTQYF.